Shown below are 25 T cell receptor beta chains from a single sample sequenced in a study of cytomegalovirus exposure and HLA in healthy donors. A multiplex PCR was run with 60 Vbeta primers and 13 Jbeta primers. Measured with immunoSEQ multiplex PCR; TCRdb has only the in-frame clones, and not every one. The sample has 65,000 to 85,000 clones; about 81% are singletons. Sequencing was done on a sample of PBMCs. These receptors all stem from a woman between 50 and 59 years old in good health and CMV-seronegative.

Remarks on this clone: Other DNA sequences from this sample encode an identical CDR3 as well. The chain recombines TRBV10-1 with TRBJ2-4; possibly TRBD1 for D (7 bases). The V gene lost 4 bases and the J gene lost 8 bases, with 21 bases spanning the gap. Germline V gives CDR1 WNHNN, CDR2 SYGVQD (reference sequence). The length of the CDR3 is 16 residues. The CDR3 spells CASSAPKTGRSDIQYF. Written as DNA, the CDR3 is TGCGCCAGCAGTGCCCCGAAGACAGGGAGGTCAGACATTCAGTACTTC.

The rearrangement links TRBV7-9 to TRBJ1-1, with TRBD1 matching 7 bases. This CDR3 region has 16 residues. Germline trimming cut 4 bases from V and 4 bases from J; bases unmatched to any gene: 12. CDR1 is SEHNR, CDR2 FQNEAQ, per germline (reference sequence). The CDR3 region has the DNA TGTGCCAGCAGCTCTCCGACAGGGTCGGTGACCACTGAAGCTTTCTTT. Residues: CASSSPTGSVTTEAFF.

The rearrangement joins TRBV7-9 to TRBJ2-7; the match to TRBD1 covers 8 bases. The CDR3 is made up of 17 amino acids. J was trimmed by 3 bases and V by 4 bases; bases with no gene match: 14. The V gene's germline CDR1 is SEHNR and CDR2 FQNEAQ (reference sequence). CDR3 sequence reads: CASSSPDGQGRFYEQYF. The CDR3 nucleotides read TGTGCCAGCAGCTCCCCCGACGGACAGGGCAGGTTCTACGAGCAGTACTTC.

The genes are TRBV5-1 and TRBJ2-1; 10 nucleotides match TRBD1. There are 13 residues in the CDR3. The V gene end was trimmed by 4 bases and the J gene end by 6 bases; junction bases not matched to a gene: 1. Germline V gives CDR1 SGHRS, CDR2 YFSETQ. The chain's CDR3 is CASSRDRGNEQFF. Written as DNA, the CDR3 is TGCGCCAGCAGCCGGGACAGGGGCAATGAGCAGTTCTTC.

V and J are TRBV5-4 and TRBJ1-2; D remains ambiguous. This CDR3 is 13 amino acids long. Germline V lookup: CDR1 SGHNT, CDR2 YYREEE (reference sequence). The germline V and J ends were trimmed by 2 bases and 2 bases, with 7 bases remaining between them. DNA for the CDR3: TGTGCCAGCAGCTTACGAGAGAACTATGGCTACACCTTC. It encodes CASSLRENYGYTF.

V usage is TRBV13 and J usage is TRBJ2-7; 10 bases are shared with TRBD1. The CDR3 is 15 amino acids. The J segment lost 1 base and the V segment lost 4 bases, leaving 4 bases of the junction unmatched. Germline assignment: CDR1 PRHDT and CDR2 FYEKMQ (reference sequence). The CDR3 sequence is CASSSPGQGSYEQYF. The CDR3 DNA reads as TGTGCCAGCAGCTCACCGGGACAGGGGTCCTACGAGCAGTACTTC. The full variable domain, in which reference TRBV13 and TRBJ2-7 provide the parts outside the CDR3, is AAGVIQSPRHLIKEKRETATLKCYPIPRHDTVYWYQQGPGQDPQFLISFYEKMQSDKGSIPDRFSAQQFSDYHSELNMSSLELGDSALYFCASSSPGQGSYEQYFGPGTRLTVT.

The chain joins TRBV7-8 to TRBJ1-2; D is possibly TRBD1 (5 bases). With 0 bases removed from V and 2 bases from J, the gap between germline ends came to 7 bases. Germline values: CDR1 SGHVS, CDR2 FQNEAQ. There are 14 residues in the CDR3. In DNA form, the CDR3 reads TGTGCCAGCAGCTTAGCGACAGACAACTATGGCTACACCTTC. The encoded protein is CASSLATDNYGYTF.

The V call is TRBV10-2, the J call TRBJ2-3; no clear D gene. The V gene lost 7 bases and the J gene lost 0 bases, with 14 bases spanning the gap. The germline gives CDR1 WSHSY, CDR2 SAAADI. This CDR3 has 15 amino acids. Here the CDR3 DNA reads TGCGCCAGCAAATTGGCTCCATCGAGCACAGATACGCAGTATTTT. It specifies CASKLAPSSTDTQYF.

V usage is TRBV6-5 and J usage is TRBJ1-1, with D possibly being TRBD1 (5 bases). Germline CDR1 reads MNHEY; CDR2 reads SVGAGI. V lost 6 bases and J 5 bases, leaving 13 bases between the germline ends. The CDR3 sequence is 13 residues long. CDR3 in DNA: TGTGCCAGCAGGGATCGAAGGGGTACTGAAGCTTTCTTT. The encoded protein is CASRDRRGTEAFF.

The V gene is TRBV6-5, the J gene TRBJ2-3, with a tentative D call TRBD2 (5 bases). V was clipped by 4 bases and J by 3 bases, with 11 bases between them. CDR1 is MNHEY, CDR2 SVGAGI, per germline. This CDR3 contains 14 residues. Here the CDR3 DNA reads TGTGCCAGCAGTTCCCTAGCTACAACAGATACGCAGTATTTT. Translated: CASSSLATTDTQYF.

The chain combines TRBV13 with TRBJ2-2, with 12 positions matching TRBD2. The length of the CDR3 is 17 residues. V shed 4 bases and J 0 bases; nucleotides not matched to a gene: 3. CDR1 is PRHDT, CDR2 FYEKMQ, per germline (reference sequence). The CDR3 region is CASSSGLAGTNTGELFF. The DNA for the CDR3 is TGTGCCAGCAGCTCCGGACTAGCGGGGACGAACACCGGGGAGCTGTTTTTT.

The rearrangement links TRBV19 to TRBJ1-1, with 8 positions matching TRBD1. This CDR3 region has 18 residues. V gave up 9 bases and J gave up 3 bases; unmatched junction bases: 21. Germline CDR1 and CDR2: LNHDA and SQIVND (reference sequence). Written as DNA, the CDR3 is TGTGCCAGCACTCCCGGACTTCAGGGGGCGCGAGCGGACACTGAAGCTTTCTTT. This sequence encodes CASTPGLQGARADTEAFF.

V usage is TRBV27 and J usage is TRBJ1-2; D remains ambiguous. V lost 0 bases and J 4 bases, leaving 12 bases between the germline ends. The germline V gene encodes CDR1 MNHEY and CDR2 SMNVEV (reference sequence). There are 15 residues in the CDR3. The DNA for the CDR3 is TGTGCCAGCAGTTTATCCTCAGGTATAACCTATGGCTACACCTTC. Translated: CASSLSSGITYGYTF.

The chain uses TRBV6-5 and TRBJ1-5; D call uncertain. The CDR3 runs 12 residues. Trimming pared 5 bases from V and 3 bases from J, leaving 5 bases between. The germline V gene has CDR1 MNHEY and CDR2 SVGAGI. The CDR3 nucleotides read TGTGCCAGCAGTGAGTACAATCAGCCCCAGCATTTT. Translating it yields CASSEYNQPQHF.

The chain uses TRBV6-1 and TRBJ2-7; 10 bases fit TRBD1. The CDR3 loop spans 15 amino acids. Germline CDR1 MNHNS, CDR2 SASEGT. The V segment lost 4 bases and the J segment 4 bases; nucleotides outside the gene matches: 7. The CDR3 here is CASSAPGQGGYEQYF. The CDR3 DNA reads as TGTGCCAGCAGTGCACCAGGACAGGGGGGTTACGAGCAGTACTTC.

The chain recombines TRBV9 with TRBJ2-6; TRBD1 aligns across 9 bases. This CDR3 has 17 amino acids. The J segment lost 0 bases and the V segment lost 0 bases, leaving 1 base of the junction unmatched. Germline-derived CDR1 and CDR2 are SGDLS and YYNGEE. The CDR3 bases are TGTGCCAGCAGCGTAGGGACAGGGGCCTCTGGGGCCAACGTCCTGACTTTC. Its translation: CASSVGTGASGANVLTF.

The genes are TRBV30 and TRBJ2-1; D remains unclear. Trimming removed 0 bases at V and 6 bases at J, with 15 bases between. Germline loops: CDR1 GTSNPN, CDR2 SVGIG (reference sequence). The CDR3 has 15 residues. The CDR3 nucleotides read TGTGCCTGGAGTGTACAGAAAGCAAGATCCAATGAGCAGTTCTTC. It is translated as CAWSVQKARSNEQFF. The whole variable domain, filled in from reference TRBV30 and TRBJ2-1, reads SQTIHQWPATLVQPVGSPLSLECTVEGTSNPNLYWYRQAAGRGLQLLFYSVGIGQISSEVPQNLSASRPQDRQFILSSKKLLLSDSGFYLCAWSVQKARSNEQFFGPGTRLTVL.

This clone occurred once. CDR3 coding DNA: TGTGCCAGCAGCGCGCGGGAGAGCAGGCTGACCCAGTACTTC. Translated, it gives CASSARESRLTQYF. The chain links TRBV13 to TRBJ2-5; the match to TRBD2 covers 7 bases. The CDR3 covers 14 residues. CDR1 and CDR2 from the germline V gene are PRHDT and FYEKMQ (reference sequence). V dropped 5 bases and J dropped 7; count of bases not matched to a gene: 10.

The rearrangement joins TRBV4-3 to TRBJ2-2; 9 bases map to TRBD1. Germline trimming cut 1 base from V and 5 bases from J; bases unmatched to any gene: 5. Germline CDR1 is LGHNA and CDR2 is YSLEER. The CDR3 consists of 16 residues. CDR3 protein: CASSQGTTGGTGELFF. The CDR3 DNA is TGCGCCAGCAGCCAAGGAACGACAGGGGGAACCGGGGAGCTGTTTTTT.

The rearrangement links TRBV11-2 to TRBJ1-5, with D possibly being TRBD1 (6 bases). Per germline, CDR1 SGHAT and CDR2 FQNNGV. This CDR3 contains 15 residues. V gave up 5 bases and J gave up 3 bases, with 14 bases separating them. For the CDR3, the DNA is TGTGCCAGCAGCCCCCGAACAGGGCCCAATCAGCCCCAGCATTTT. Protein product: CASSPRTGPNQPQHF.

V gene TRBV11-1 combines with J gene TRBJ1-4, with D unresolved. CDR3 length equals 14 residues. V was trimmed by 8 bases and J by 2 bases, leaving 12 bases between them. Germline CDR1 SGHAT, CDR2 FQDESV (reference sequence). The CDR3 DNA is TGTGCCAGCCAAGAGGGCGGGACTAATGAAAAACTGTTTTTT. Encoded protein: CASQEGGTNEKLFF.

The genes are TRBV19 and TRBJ2-5; D call uncertain. From germline, CDR1 is LNHDA and CDR2 SQIVND (reference sequence). This CDR3 has 14 residues. Trimming shortened V by 4 bases and J by 5 bases, and 14 bases separated the two germline ends. Written as DNA, the CDR3 is TGTGCCAGTAGTACCATCGACGGGTGGGAGACCCAGTACTTC. Translating it yields CASSTIDGWETQYF.

This clone showed up just once. The chain has TRBV12-5 and TRBJ1-1; 10 bases match TRBD1. From germline, CDR1 is LGHNT and CDR2 FRNRAP. The CDR3 consists of 16 residues. Unmatched junction bases numbered 6, after V lost 0 bases and J lost 5 bases. CDR3 loop: CASGLVTGGPTTEAFF. The CDR3 coding sequence is TGTGCTAGTGGTTTGGTGACAGGGGGCCCCACGACTGAAGCTTTCTTT.

This clone was counted only a few times. The gene calls are TRBV19 and TRBJ2-1; tentatively, D is TRBD1 (6 bases). The V gene's germline CDR1 is LNHDA and CDR2 SQIVND (reference sequence). This CDR3 comprises 15 residues. Between the trimmed V and J ends, which lost 1 base and 2 bases, there was a span of 9 bases. CDR3 loop: CASSIGKGAYNEQFF. In DNA, the CDR3 is TGTGCCAGTAGTATAGGGAAGGGGGCCTACAATGAGCAGTTCTTC.

This chain joins TRBV5-6 and TRBJ2-5, with 12 bases identical to TRBD2. J lost 3 bases, V lost 0 bases, and 6 bases had no gene match. CDR1 SGHDT and CDR2 YYEEEE come from the germline V gene. The CDR3 consists of 17 residues. This chain's CDR3 is CASSLETSGRRKETQYF. The CDR3 DNA sequence: TGTGCCAGCAGCTTGGAGACTAGCGGGAGAAGAAAAGAGACCCAGTACTTC.